A single TCR beta chain is shown here with its context. Its specificity is unknown. The sample belongs to a study of T cell responses to AZD1222 COVID-19 vaccine. Study findings and constraints: White British people made up most donors, females outnumbered males, and clonal diversity was possibly underestimated.

This table comes from immunoSEQ multiplex PCR, and its TCRdb copy is limited to in-frame clones, with some not included. The data hold roughly 110,000 clones, with approximately 89% observed a single time. Trimming stripped 0 bases from V and 2 bases from J, with 5 bases between. The CDR3 runs to 13 residues. Germline CDR1 is SGHTS and CDR2 is YDEGEE. This sample comprised peripheral blood, obtained on day 0 of AZD1222 vaccination. The TCR comes from an adult in good health. The chain recombines TRBV5-8 with TRBJ1-1; D ambiguous. The CDR3 bases are TGTGCCAGCAGCTTGGCCTCTAACACTGAAGCTTTCTTT. Amino acids: CASSLASNTEAFF.